This T cell receptor beta chain came from a study of blood T cells in healthy people across ages. This clonotype was counted only a few times. A second about 6 to 12 cycle PCR used barcoded and J-beta primers. TCRdb re-analysed the 5' RACE reads in MiXCR, keeping a single row per CDR3 protein. The table includes around 1,000,000 distinct CDR3 sequences, approximately 26% detected once. CDR3 size: 14 residues. The germline V and J ends were trimmed by 3 bases and 2 bases, with 8 bases remaining between them. Germline V gives CDR1 MDHEN, CDR2 SYDVKM. Separately, the same data were catalogued under a study of T cells of mothers and their children. That work adds: TCR recombination output is shaped by thymic selection similarly in related and unrelated pairs.

The V gene is TRBV28, the J gene TRBJ1-3; TRBD1 is a possible D gene (6 bases). Material: blood. The receptor comes from a girl between 2 and 10 years old in good health. For the CDR3, the DNA is TGTGCCAGCAGTTTTCGGGGGCCTGGAAACACCATATATTTT. Its protein product is CASSFRGPGNTIYF.